This TCR beta chain originates from a study of blood T cells in healthy people across ages (dated by TCRdb to the mid-2010s). Context from the whole study: In model experiments, template switching captured about one uniquely barcoded TCR beta cDNA molecule for every two T cells. The donors were split into four age groups: young (average about 16 years), middle-aged (over 35), aged (more than 55) and long-lived (over 75). To avoid experimental bias, donors of different ages were distributed randomly across sequencing lanes. Two additional independent replicas of 1 million unique cDNA reads from the same blood draw were analyzed for two donors (one aged 18 to 30 and one aged 80 or older). Age-related changes in TCR beta repertoire diversity were measured in the study by deep sequencing normalized with unique cDNA molecular identifiers. What the work shows at the level of the full study, not this receptor alone: Compared with the aged group, more naive CD4+ T cells, fewer expanded clones and increased TCR diversity were shown by the long-lived group, suggesting age selection. The CMV infection status of donors was not known, potentially confounding age-related changes in expanded clonotypes. Observed TCR beta diversity per million T cells fell roughly linearly with age, and a significant reduction was already apparent by age around 39. Conclusive comparison of naive and antigen-experienced compartments was prevented by the profiling of bulk unsorted PBMCs. The percentage of naive T cells measured by flow cytometry correlated strongly with observed TCR beta diversity. Total diversity estimates from one million sequenced T cells were considered lower bounds and underestimates.

Library construction relied on 5' RACE. Sequenced using an Illumina HiSeq 2500. A second PCR of roughly 7 to 11 cycles was performed with a sample-barcoded 5' primer and a J-beta primer mix. Each TCR beta cDNA molecule received a unique molecular identifier from a template-switch 5' adaptor carrying 12 random nucleotides. Each sample yielded at least 2.5 million CDR3-containing paired-end reads. First-strand cDNA was synthesized from all RNA with the Mint cDNA synthesis kit, primed by a TRBC-specific oligonucleotide. Following uracil-DNA glycosylase treatment, all cDNA underwent a first 18-cycle PCR with the universal primers M1SS and BC2_uni_R. Per the original workflow: Normalization of each sample was performed by random selection of 1 million high-quality reads, each carrying a distinct molecular identifier. Instead of being binned into consensus sequences, reads that shared molecular identifiers were thrown out. MiTCR, with a Q25 quality threshold and the strictest error-elimination algorithm, was used for CDR3 identification, clonotype clustering and error correction. A nonparametric unseen species model using Euler transformation provided a lower-bound estimate of total TCR beta diversity. TCRdb trimmed the raw reads at Q25, called clones with MiXCR and kept productive beta chains. Each CDR3 protein appears once, grouped with its most common genes and DNA. TCRdb's processing, not the authors' own work, is the source of the V and J calls. The sample table holds about 1.8 million distinct CDR3 sequences, of which less than 50% were seen once. The ten biggest clones cover around 2.1% of the sample.

The donors were roughly 39 Caucasian individuals from Russia, aged 6 to 90 years, who were systemically healthy. Each donor gave around 9.8 milliliters of peripheral blood, collected into EDTA-treated Vacutainer tubes. Ficoll-Paque density-gradient centrifugation was used to isolate PBMCs, with at least 6.5 million per sample. Total RNA, at least 6 micrograms per sample, was extracted from PBMCs with Trizol reagent. For every donor, flow cytometry on a PBMC aliquot measured the percentage of naive CD45RAhigh/CD27high T cells. With respect to this clonotype: It lacks a known antigen. Nothing much larger sits one base from this clone, and base qualities are not available.

Sequencing used blood. This sequence originates from a woman in her thirties or forties in good health.

The CDR3 reads as follows: CASSPEWGGEQYF. The DNA sequence is as follows: TGTGCCAGCAGCCCCGAATGGGGTGGCGAGCAGTACTTC. Rearrangement joined TRBV7-2 to TRBJ2-7; there is no confident call for the D gene. At the junction V is shortened by 5 bases and J by 6 bases, with 14 bases in between. As encoded in the germline V gene, CDR1 is SGHTA while CDR2 is FQGNSA. The CDR3 has 13 amino acids, counting the end cysteine and phenylalanine. Of the read, only the CDR3 DNA is kept; its 39 bases are in frame from base 1.